Each of the 9 T cell receptor beta chains below was sequenced from the same sample in a study of neurological immune-mediated disorders. MiXCR was run by TCRdb on the 5' RACE reads, yielding one entry per CDR3 protein. The sample contains about 35,000 distinct CDR3 sequences, roughly 3.8% of which appear only once. Sequenced: PBMCs. Receptors originate from a young man with multiple sclerosis.

This clonotype was picked up many times. This chain links TRBV5-1 with TRBJ2-3, with D possibly being TRBD2 (5 bases). V lost 0 bases to trimming and J lost 0 bases, with 11 bases between them. This CDR3 has 16 amino acids. Germline-derived CDR1 and CDR2 are SGHRS and YFSETQ. Here the CDR3 reads CASSLGLAPSTDTQYF. DNA for the CDR3: TGCGCCAGCAGCTTGGGTTTAGCGCCGAGCACAGATACGCAGTATTTT.

This clonotype occurred many times. V is TRBV20-1 and J is TRBJ1-5, with a possible D match to TRBD1 (5 bases). Germline V gene data show CDR1 as DFQATT and CDR2 as SNEGSKA (reference sequence). The V and J ends lost 6 bases and 4 bases respectively, with 13 bases between them. This CDR3 comprises 13 residues. In nucleotides, the CDR3 is TGCAGTGCAAGCCGGGACCGAAATCAGCCCCAGCATTTT. This encodes CSASRDRNQPQHF.

Points on this clonotype: A much larger clonotype is one base distant, so this may be a read error. The V gene is TRBV10-3, the J gene TRBJ2-3, with 8 nucleotides matching TRBD2. The CDR3 has 16 amino acids. The J segment lost 4 bases and the V segment lost 0 bases, leaving 6 bases of the junction unmatched. Germline V CDR1 and CDR2: ENHRY, SYGVKD. Here the CDR3 DNA reads TGTGCCATCAGTGAGTCGATCACGGGGGGGCCAGATACGCAGTATTTT. Amino acids: CAISESITGGPDTQYF.

This clonotype was recorded at least ten times. The rearrangement links TRBV20-1 to TRBJ2-7; no definite D call. Looked up from germline, CDR1 is DFQATT and CDR2 is SNEGSKA (reference sequence). The CDR3 has 12 residues. Trimming took 5 bases from V and 0 from J, leaving 8 bases between them. This chain's CDR3 is CSAPRGSYEQYF. Written as DNA, the CDR3 is TGCAGTGCTCCCAGAGGCTCCTACGAGCAGTACTTC.

This clonotype was seen ten or more times. The genes are TRBV9 and TRBJ2-7, with D perhaps matching TRBD1 or TRBD2 (5 bases each). Germline V gene sequence: CDR1 SGDLS, CDR2 YYNGEE. Between the trimmed V and J ends, which lost 4 bases and 2 bases, there was a span of 19 bases. The CDR3 totals 16 residues. The CDR3, as DNA: TGTGCCAGCAGCCCAGCAGGTGGGACGAACGCCTACGAGCAGTACTTC. Its protein product is CASSPAGGTNAYEQYF.

This clonotype showed up many times. This rearrangement joins TRBV20-1 to TRBJ2-3; D might be TRBD1 or TRBD2, each matching 5 bases. V was clipped by 2 bases and J by 6 bases, with 12 bases between them. In germline, CDR1 is DFQATT, CDR2 SNEGSKA (reference sequence). The CDR3 sequence is 13 residues long. CDR3 amino acids: CSARTGLLDTQYF. CDR3 bases: TGCAGTGCTAGAACGGGGCTTTTGGATACGCAGTATTTT.

The sample holds many counts of this clonotype. V is TRBV11-2 and J is TRBJ2-5, with D uncertain. V lost 3 bases and J lost 5, with 10 bases in between. CDR3 length: 13 residues. Germline CDR1 SGHAT, CDR2 FQNNGV. The CDR3 spells CASSFSSQETQYF. As DNA, the CDR3 is TGTGCCAGCAGCTTTTCTAGTCAGGAGACCCAGTACTTC.

This clonotype showed up just a few times. The chain employs TRBV7-2 and TRBJ2-3; TRBD2 matches 12 bases. V lost 4 bases to trimming and J lost 6 bases; unmatched junction nucleotides: 2. CDR3 length: 14 residues. Germline CDR1 reads SGHTA; CDR2 reads FQGNSA. The CDR3: CASSSSGGVDTQYF. The CDR3 DNA follows: TGTGCCAGCAGCTCTAGCGGGGGGGTGGATACGCAGTATTTT.

At least ten counts were recorded for this clonotype. The CDR3 coding sequence is TGTGCCAGCAGTTCCCAGGGGAGGGGTGAAAAACTGTTTTTT. Protein sequence: CASSSQGRGEKLFF. This sequence joins TRBV12-3 or TRBV12-4 and TRBJ1-4; TRBD1 is a possible D gene (6 bases). The CDR3 spans 14 residues. Trimming shortened V by 4 bases and J by 7 bases, and 13 bases separated the two germline ends.